The 3 T cell receptor beta chains below were found in one sample sequenced in a study of T-cell reconstitution after alpha-beta-depleted transplantation in children. Library preparation (for TCRbeta) was performed with unique molecular identifiers. MiXCR was run by TCRdb on the PCR reads, yielding one entry per CDR3 protein. The profile shows some 220,000 distinct CDR3 sequences, 9.5% to 13% of them singletons. The specimen was PBMCs, collected before TCRalphabeta/CD19-depleted stem cell transplant. Receptors originate from a child under three years old with acute myeloid leukemia, due to receive a stem cell transplant.

There are many counts of this clonotype. In DNA form, the CDR3 reads TGCAGTGCTAATCTCGATAGCAATCAGCCCCAGCATTTT. Amino acids: CSANLDSNQPQHF. This chain links TRBV20-1 with TRBJ1-5, with unresolved D. From germline, CDR1 is DFQATT and CDR2 SNEGSKA (reference sequence). The CDR3 loop spans 13 amino acids. Between the trimmed V and J ends, which lost 4 bases and 0 bases, there was a span of 7 bases.

This clonotype was detected ten times or more. The gene calls are TRBV30 and TRBJ2-7, with D maybe TRBD2 (5 bases). The V end lost 1 base, the J end lost 4 bases, and 17 bases lay between the germline ends. CDR3 size: 15 residues. Per germline, CDR1 GTSNPN and CDR2 SVGIG (reference sequence). CDR3 bases: TGTGCCTGGAGTGCCGGGGTTATACGGGGTTACGAGCAGTACTTC. Encoded protein: CAWSAGVIRGYEQYF.

This clonotype was picked up many times. V and J are TRBV3-1 and TRBJ2-1; 12 positions match TRBD2. V shed 4 bases and J 0 bases; nucleotides not matched to a gene: 7. CDR1 is LGHDT and CDR2 is YNNKEL in the germline V gene (reference sequence). The CDR3 is 18 amino acids. CDR3 residues: CASSLRTSGVSSYNEQFF. The DNA of the CDR3 is TGTGCCAGCAGCCTTCGGACTAGCGGGGTGAGCTCCTACAATGAGCAGTTCTTC.